The 2 T cell receptor beta chains below were found in one sample sequenced in a study of T-cell memory formation after mild COVID-19. Each CDR3 protein gets one entry after TCRdb re-called the 5' RACE reads with MiXCR. The sample consists of 260,000 or so distinct CDR3 sequences, approximately 16% of them appearing once. Source material: PBMCs or a T cell subset sorted from them (not recorded which). Source of these receptors: a man aged 18 to 35 who had mild COVID-19 (a few samples of this study predate the infection). Cell type and time point are not known.

This clonotype was counted between two and nine times. The chain has TRBV4-1 and TRBJ2-5, with D tentatively TRBD1 (6 bases). V shed 6 bases and J shed 0 bases, with 20 bases lying between them. Germline V CDR1 and CDR2: MGHRA, YSYEKL. The CDR3 runs 17 residues. The CDR3 here is CASRSVGRNRDQETQYF. As DNA, the CDR3 is TGCGCCAGCAGGTCCGTGGGTCGCAACAGGGACCAAGAGACCCAGTACTTC.

This chain links TRBV6-1 with TRBJ1-2, with no clear D. Per the germline V gene, CDR1 is MNHNS and CDR2 is SASEGT. The CDR3 has 14 residues. Trimming took off 6 bases at V and 4 bases at J, with 15 bases between the two ends. The CDR3 sequence is CASRRTGLFYGYTF. The CDR3 DNA reads TGTGCCAGCAGAAGGACTGGGTTGTTCTATGGCTACACCTTC.